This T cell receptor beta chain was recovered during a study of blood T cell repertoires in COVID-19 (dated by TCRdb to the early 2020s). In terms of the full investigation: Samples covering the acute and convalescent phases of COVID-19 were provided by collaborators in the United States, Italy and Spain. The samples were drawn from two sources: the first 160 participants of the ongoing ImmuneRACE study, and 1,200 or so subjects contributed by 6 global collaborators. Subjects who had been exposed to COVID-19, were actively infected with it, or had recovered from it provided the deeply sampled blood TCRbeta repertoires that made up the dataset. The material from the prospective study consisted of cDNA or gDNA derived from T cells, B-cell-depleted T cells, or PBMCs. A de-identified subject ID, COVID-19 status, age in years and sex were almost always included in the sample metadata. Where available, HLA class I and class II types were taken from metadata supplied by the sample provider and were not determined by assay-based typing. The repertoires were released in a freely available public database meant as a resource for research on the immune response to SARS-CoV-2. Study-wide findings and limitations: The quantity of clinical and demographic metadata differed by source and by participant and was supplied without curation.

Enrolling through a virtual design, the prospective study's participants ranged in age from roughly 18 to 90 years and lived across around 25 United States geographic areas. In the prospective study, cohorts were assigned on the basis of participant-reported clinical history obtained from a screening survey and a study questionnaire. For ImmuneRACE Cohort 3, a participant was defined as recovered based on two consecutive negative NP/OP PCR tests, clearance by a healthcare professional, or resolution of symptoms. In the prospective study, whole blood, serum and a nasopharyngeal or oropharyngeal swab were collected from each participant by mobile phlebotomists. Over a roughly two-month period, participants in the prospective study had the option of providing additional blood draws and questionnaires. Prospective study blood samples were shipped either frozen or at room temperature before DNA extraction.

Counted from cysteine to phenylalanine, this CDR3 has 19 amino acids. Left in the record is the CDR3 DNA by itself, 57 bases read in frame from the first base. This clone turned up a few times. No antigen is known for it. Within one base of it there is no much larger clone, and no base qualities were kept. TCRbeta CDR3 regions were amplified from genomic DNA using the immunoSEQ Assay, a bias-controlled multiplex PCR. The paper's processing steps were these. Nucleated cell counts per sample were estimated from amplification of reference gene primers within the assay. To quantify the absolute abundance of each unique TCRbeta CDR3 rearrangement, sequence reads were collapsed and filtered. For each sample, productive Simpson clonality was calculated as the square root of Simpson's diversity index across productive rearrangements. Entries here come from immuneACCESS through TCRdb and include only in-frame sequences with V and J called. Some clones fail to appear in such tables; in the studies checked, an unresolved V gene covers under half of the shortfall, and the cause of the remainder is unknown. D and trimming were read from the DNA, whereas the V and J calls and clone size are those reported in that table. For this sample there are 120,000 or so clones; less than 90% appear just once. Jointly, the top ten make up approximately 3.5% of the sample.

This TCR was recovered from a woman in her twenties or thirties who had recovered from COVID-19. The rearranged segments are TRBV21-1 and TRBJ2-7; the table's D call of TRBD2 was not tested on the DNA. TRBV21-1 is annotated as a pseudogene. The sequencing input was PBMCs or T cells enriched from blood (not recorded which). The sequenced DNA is TGTGCCAGCAGCAAAGCCGGTACTAGCGGGAGGATACCTTCCTACGAGCAGTACTTC. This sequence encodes CASSKAGTSGRIPSYEQYF.